Each of the 17 T cell receptor beta chains below was sequenced from the same sample in a study of prognosis after radiotherapy for stage I lung cancer. Multiplex PCR in two rounds served to amplify TCR beta CDR3 from genomic DNA. TRBV and TRBJ genes each had their own specific primers in first-round PCR. From the multiplex PCR reads, TCRdb called clonotypes with MiXCR, one entry per CDR3 protein. Of about 22,000 distinct CDR3 sequences in the sample, more than 40% were seen once. The sequences come from PBMCs, collected before or after stereotactic body radiation therapy (not recorded which). The receptors stem from a donor aged 50 or older with non-small cell lung cancer.

A note on this clonotype: This may arise from a read error, as a much more abundant clone is one base away. The rearrangement links TRBV6-8 to TRBJ2-7; D tentatively fits TRBD1 or TRBD2 (5 bases each). The length of the CDR3 is 14 residues. From germline, CDR1 is MNHGY and CDR2 SAAAGT. Here the CDR3 DNA reads TGTCCCAGCGTACGGGCAGGGAGCTCCTACGAGCAGTACTTC. Translated: CPSVRAGSSYEQYF.

By proportion, this clonotype is medium-sized. The chain couples TRBV6-5 to TRBJ1-6; D uncertain. The CDR3 spans 15 residues. Germline V gives CDR1 MNHEY, CDR2 SVGAGI. V lost 3 bases to trimming and J lost 6 bases, with 12 bases between them. The CDR3 sequence: CASSYSGNSNSPLHF. CDR3 nucleotides: TGTGCCAGCAGTTATTCGGGGAATAGTAATTCACCCCTCCACTTT.

By frequency in the sample, this clonotype is medium-sized (0.01 to 0.1%). The V and J genes are TRBV20-1 and TRBJ1-2; a weak D match, TRBD1 (6 bases). Germline V lookup: CDR1 DFQATT, CDR2 SNEGSKA (reference sequence). CDR3 size: 14 residues. With 0 bases removed from V and 4 bases from J, the gap between germline ends came to 12 bases. The CDR3 is CSARDRGEVYGYTF. Written as DNA, the CDR3 is TGCAGTGCTAGAGACAGGGGTGAGGTCTATGGCTACACCTTC.

This clonotype was found many times. The rearrangement links TRBV18 to TRBJ1-2; 7 bases fit TRBD1. V gave up 6 bases and J gave up 3 bases; unmatched junction bases: 4. CDR3 length: 13 amino acids. In germline, CDR1 is KGHSH, CDR2 LQKENI. CDR3 nucleotides: TGTGCCAGCTCCCCCGACAGGGACTATGGCTACACCTTC. Amino acid sequence: CASSPDRDYGYTF.

This clonotype was counted between two and nine times. A single base separates this from a much larger clone, so it may be a read error. The chain combines TRBV29-1 with TRBJ1-1, with D possibly TRBD1 on 6 matching bases. Germline values: CDR1 SQVTM, CDR2 ANQGSEA. The CDR3 has 13 amino acids. DNA for the CDR3: TGCATCGTCGCCAGGGGTTTACAGACTGAAGCTTTCTTT. This codes for CIVARGLQTEAFF.

This clonotype is medium-sized (0.01 to 0.1%). The chain couples TRBV6-1 to TRBJ1-2; no reliable D call. CDR1 and CDR2 from the germline V gene are MNHNS and SASEGT. V was trimmed by 5 bases and J by 1 base, leaving 8 bases between them. The CDR3 consists of 13 residues. CDR3 in amino acids: CASSPGLNYGYTF. The CDR3 DNA sequence: TGTGCCAGCAGTCCGGGTCTTAACTATGGCTACACCTTC.

Many counts were recorded for this clonotype. The rearrangement uses TRBV18 and TRBJ1-3; 10 positions agree with TRBD1. J lost 3 bases, V lost 4 bases, and 6 bases had no gene match. Germline V gene sequence: CDR1 KGHSH, CDR2 LQKENI. This CDR3 spans 16 amino acids. The CDR3, as DNA: TGTGCCAGCTCACTTTCCGGGACAGGGGTTGGAAACACCATATATTTT. Amino acid sequence: CASSLSGTGVGNTIYF.

Regarding this clonotype: It is likely a read error: a sequence one base away is far more abundant. The chain combines TRBV6-2 or TRBV6-3 with TRBJ2-3; the D gene is possibly TRBD2 (7 bases). CDR1 is MNHEY, CDR2 SVGEGT, per germline. The CDR3 has 16 amino acids. Written as DNA, the CDR3 is TGTGCCAGCAGTCGATCCTTTGGCGGGGGCACAGATAAGCAGTATTTT. The encoded protein is CASSRSFGGGTDKQYF.

In this sample, this clonotype turned up once. A read error may produce the germline difference seen at one junction end. This sequence joins TRBV6-9 and TRBJ1-2; D is perhaps TRBD1 (5 bases). The CDR3 length is 15 residues. CDR1 is MNHGY and CDR2 is SVAAGI in the germline V gene. CDR3 amino acids: CASIYSLGGNYGHTF. The CDR3 DNA sequence: TGTGCCAGCATTTACTCCCTGGGGGGGAATTATGGCCACACCTTC.

This clonotype occurred many times. The chain joins TRBV19 to TRBJ2-2, with D perhaps matching TRBD2 (6 bases). The V gene's germline CDR1 is LNHDA and CDR2 SQIVND (reference sequence). The V end lost 5 bases, the J end lost 5 bases, and 12 bases lay between the germline ends. This CDR3 region has 14 residues. For the CDR3, the DNA is TGTGCCAGTAGTCCCATGGGGGGTACCGGGGAGCTGTTTTTT. This codes for CASSPMGGTGELFF.

The table lists this clonotype with many counts. The chain has TRBV5-1 and TRBJ2-1, with D possibly TRBD2 on 5 matching bases. The CDR3 contains 13 residues. The germline V gene encodes CDR1 SGHRS and CDR2 YFSETQ. The V and J ends lost 2 bases and 8 bases respectively, with 11 bases between them. The CDR3 DNA reads TGCGCCAGCAGCTTTGAGCGGTACCATGAGCAGTTCTTC. Residues: CASSFERYHEQFF.

The sample holds many counts of this clonotype. V usage is TRBV7-8 and J usage is TRBJ2-7, with 9 bases that match TRBD2. This CDR3 is 15 amino acids long. V was clipped by 5 bases and J by 0 bases; unmatched bases: 5. Looked up from germline, CDR1 is SGHVS and CDR2 is FQNEAQ. CDR3 sequence reads: CASSLLAGSSYEQYF. For the CDR3, the DNA is TGTGCCAGCAGCCTTCTAGCGGGAAGCTCCTACGAGCAGTACTTC.

The chain is built from TRBV24-1 and TRBJ1-6; 8 bases fit TRBD1. The V and J ends lost 1 base and 5 bases, in that order; junction bases with no gene match: 9. Germline V gene lookup returns CDR1 KGHDR and CDR2 SFDVKD. This CDR3 has 18 residues. CDR3 amino acids: CATSDFQVGQGDNSPLHF. In nucleotides, the CDR3 is TGTGCCACCAGTGATTTTCAAGTCGGACAGGGCGATAATTCACCCCTCCACTTT.

This clonotype has ten or more counts. V and J are TRBV5-4 and TRBJ2-3; D gene uncertain. The germline V and J ends were trimmed by 1 base and 0 bases, with 9 bases remaining between them. Germline CDR1 SGHNT, CDR2 YYREEE (reference sequence). This CDR3 contains 15 residues. In nucleotides, the CDR3 is TGTGCCAGCAGCTTGAATGGGTATAGCACAGATACGCAGTATTTT. As protein: CASSLNGYSTDTQYF.

Turning to this clonotype: A far larger clone is a single base away, which makes a read error likely. V is TRBV28 and J is TRBJ1-1; D uncertain. The CDR3 sequence is 16 residues long. In germline, CDR1 is MDHEN, CDR2 SYDVKM. In DNA, the CDR3 is TGTGCCGGCAGTTTCATACTAAAGCCCCACCGTAGGGAAGCTTTCTTT. Protein product: CAGSFILKPHRREAFF. The full variable domain, completed using reference TRBV28 and TRBJ1-1, is DVKVTQSSRYLVKRTGEKVFLECVQDMDHENMFWYRQDPGLGLRLIYFSYDVKMKEKGDIPEGYSVSREKKERFSLILESASTNQTSMYLCAGSFILKPHRREAFFGQGTRLTVV.

In this sample, this clonotype turned up once. A far larger clone is a single base away, which makes a read error likely. The chain employs TRBV7-9 and TRBJ1-2; possibly TRBD1 for D (6 bases). Trimming removed 3 bases from V and 4 bases from J, with 12 bases in between. This CDR3 contains 14 residues. In germline, CDR1 is SEHNR, CDR2 FQNEAQ (reference sequence). The CDR3 spells CASSLNRACYGYTF. CDR3 sequence (DNA): TGTGCCAGCAGCTTGAACAGGGCGTGCTATGGCTACACCTTC.

This clonotype appeared many times. The genes are TRBV6-5 and TRBJ1-6; the match to TRBD1 covers 9 bases. After removal of 2 bases from V and 9 bases from J, the junction contained 5 bases not matched to a gene. Germline V gene lookup returns CDR1 MNHEY and CDR2 SVGAGI. The CDR3 covers 15 residues. The CDR3 here is CASSYALDRGSPLHF. The CDR3, as DNA: TGTGCCAGCAGTTACGCCCTGGACAGGGGTTCACCCCTCCACTTT.